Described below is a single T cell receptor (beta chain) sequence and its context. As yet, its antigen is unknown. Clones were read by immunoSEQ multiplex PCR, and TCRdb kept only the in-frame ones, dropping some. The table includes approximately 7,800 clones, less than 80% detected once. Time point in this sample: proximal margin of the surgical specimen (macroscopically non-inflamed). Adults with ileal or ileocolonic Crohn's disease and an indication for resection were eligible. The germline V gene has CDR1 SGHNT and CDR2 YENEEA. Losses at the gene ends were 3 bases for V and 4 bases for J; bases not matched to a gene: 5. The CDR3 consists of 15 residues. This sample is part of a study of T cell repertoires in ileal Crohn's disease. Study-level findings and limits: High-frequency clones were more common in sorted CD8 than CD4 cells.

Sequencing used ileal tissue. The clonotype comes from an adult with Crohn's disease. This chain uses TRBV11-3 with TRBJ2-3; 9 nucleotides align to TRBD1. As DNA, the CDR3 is TGTGCCAGCAGCTTGGGACAGGGTCTTTCAGATACGCAGTATTTT. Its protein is CASSLGQGLSDTQYF. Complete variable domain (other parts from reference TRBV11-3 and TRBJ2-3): EAGVVQSPRYKIIEKKQPVAFWCNPISGHNTLYWYLQNLGQGPELLIRYENEEAVDDSQLPKDRFSAERLKGVDSTLKIQPAELGDSAVYLCASSLGQGLSDTQYFGPGTRLTVL.